This TCR beta chain is drawn from a study of shared clonotypes between healthy human individuals. Note on this clone: What it binds is not known.

Germline-derived CDR1 and CDR2 are MDHEN and SYDVKM. This CDR3 region has 14 residues. Trimming took off 6 bases at V and 3 bases at J, with 15 bases between the two ends. Study observations and caveats: Approximately 5.1% was the fraction of naive CD4 clonotypes found shared across several donors. In general, naive subsets displayed greater estimated richness than memory subsets did. It was the non-shared clonotypes that had lower generation probabilities than clonotypes shared by all four donors. Rarefaction demonstrated incomplete sorted-subset sequencing despite large depth.

The data were produced by immunoSEQ multiplex PCR, yet TCRdb's version contains in-frame clones alone and is incomplete. The sample gives some 1 million clones, around four fifths of which show up once; about 1.5% is in the top ten. This sequence was found in a man aged 18 to 30 in good health. The specimen sequenced was memory CD4+ T cells sorted from blood. Subset: CD45RA-negative fraction. V and J are TRBV28 and TRBJ2-7, with D possibly being TRBD2 (5 bases). This CDR3 is CASSPGGNHYEQYF. The CDR3 bases are TGTGCCAGCAGCCCCGGAGGCAACCACTACGAGCAGTACTTC.